Detailed here is one T cell receptor beta chain. In the original processing: Cell counts per sample came from amplifying reference gene primers. Sequenced by immunoSEQ multiplex PCR; TCRdb stores in-frame clones only, minus some. V, J and clone size are those of that table, while D and trimming were read from the DNA. The top ten clones hold under 7.5% of a sample with approximately 190,000 clones, around four fifths of them seen once. The data were obtained in a study of blood T cell repertoires in COVID-19. At the level of the study: Samples representing acute and convalescent COVID-19 were sourced from the United States, Italy and Spain. T cells, B-cell-depleted T cells, or PBMCs provided the cDNA or gDNA that served as material.

The V gene end was trimmed by 5 bases and the J gene end by 7 bases; junction bases not matched to a gene: 11. The CDR3 length is 16 residues. Germline assignment: CDR1 SGHVS and CDR2 FQNEAQ. The sequence was collected from a woman between 40 and 50 years old with acute or convalescent COVID-19. V is TRBV7-8 and J is TRBJ1-5; the match to TRBD1 covers 10 bases. Sequencing was carried out using peripheral blood. CDR3: CASSPWDRGVLQPQHF. For the CDR3, the DNA is TGTGCCAGCAGCCCCTGGGACAGGGGTGTTTTGCAGCCCCAGCATTTT.